What follows is one TCR beta chain and its context. This clonotype was seen repeatedly, ten times or more. It has no known antigen specificity. One base away there is no much larger clone; base qualities are not given. The data were obtained in a study of regulatory T cells in long-lasting Graves disease (dated by TCRdb to the early 2020s). In the study overall: Newly diagnosed Graves' disease patients had taken antithyroid drugs for less than 3 months. Persistent Graves' disease patients were compared with newly diagnosed Graves' disease patients by peripheral blood TCR sequencing and RNA sequencing. The study was registered as a clinical trial and conducted in China. A total of 33 samples underwent TCR sequencing: approximately 13 from persistent and roughly 20 from newly diagnosed Graves' disease patients. General conclusions and limits of the study: A larger number of public clonotypes was shared among persistent patients (2,741) than among newly diagnosed patients (roughly 1,000). The small sample size was acknowledged by the authors as a limitation that may reduce accuracy. Lower TCR Shannon entropy and fewer highly expanded clones were observed in persistent Graves' disease patients than in newly diagnosed patients, which suggested clonal expansion. Only the TCR beta chain was sequenced and analyzed. TRBV28, TRBJ1-2 and TRBJ2-5 were preferentially used in persistent disease, while TRBV20-1 and TRBJ2-1 were favored in newly diagnosed disease. Peripheral blood alone was examined, since thyroid tissue, which constituted the primary lesion, could not be accessed.

The germline V gene (reference sequence) sets CDR1 to SEHNR and CDR2 to FQNEAQ. From V the trimming removes 2 bases and from J it removes 9 bases, while the gene matches leave 12 bases of the junction unaccounted for. The CDR3 runs 15 amino acids, cysteine and phenylalanine included. Just CDR3 DNA is preserved here, 45 bases in frame from base 1. Preparation of the library involved multiplex PCR. These reads were obtained on an Illumina HiSeq 4000. iRepertoire HTBI primers and Arm-PCR amplification of CDR3 regions were used to construct TCR beta libraries. Before sequencing, the PCR products underwent gel purification. The paper's data handling went like this. Gene usage analysis of CDR3 amino acid clonotypes relied on the approximately 68 TRBV and around 13 TRBJ segments identified across samples. COPE and FqMerger were used to merge filtered high-quality paired reads into contigs. Contigs were aligned with BLAST to IMGT TRBV, TRBD and TRBJ reference genes, and CDR3 was defined per IMGT. Any clonotype with a frequency above 0.1% was counted as a highly expanded clone. Shannon entropy was used to measure repertoire diversity, and the Gini coefficient was used to measure V-J evenness. A clonotype was considered public if more than one individual shared it. The public reads were quality trimmed at Q25 with fastp and then assembled into clones with MiXCR by TCRdb, keeping productive beta chains. Each record represents a unique CDR3 protein, reported with the most common genes and DNA among its rows. Clone size and V and J calls follow TCRdb, not the original study. The sample has 350,000 to 500,000 distinct CDR3 sequences on record, 14% of them singletons. Roughly 15% of the sample is taken by the ten largest.

The sample's time point label, in plain terms: newly diagnosed GD, antithyroid drugs for less than 3 months. For both TCR sequencing and RNA sequencing, RNA was extracted from PBMCs using TRIzol. The diagnosis of Graves' disease was made according to American Thyroid Association guidelines. Patients for the study were recruited at an endocrinology department in Xi'an, China. Each patient gave 9 to 10 milliliters of peripheral blood, collected in an EDTA anticoagulant tube. Ficoll Paque Plus density gradient separation was used to isolate PBMCs, and no further T cell sorting was performed. An Agilent 2100 Bioanalyzer and agarose gel were used to assess RNA quality, and a NanoDrop 2000 was used to measure RNA concentration. In addition, the sample was reused for a study of T cells in Graves' hyperthyroidism and ophthalmopathy. According to the second study: Graves' hyperthyroidism was defined as stable when no progression to ophthalmopathy occurred over 18 months of follow-up. Hyperthyroidism patients were newly diagnosed, had a disease duration of under 2 months, and were aged 18 to 65 years. Patients with uncontrolled infections, other autoimmune diseases, pregnancy or lactation were excluded. Diagnoses were established on the basis of clinical symptoms, serum thyroxine and TRAb, thyroid ultrasound, and orbital computed tomography. A first-round RT-PCR of the TCR CDR3 used the HTBI primer set with the Qiagen OneStep RT-PCR kit. Blood samples also contained most of the expanded thyroid clonotypes (frequency above 0.001), which suggests that blood repertoires may reflect thyroid immune responses. A 13 V-J signature model separated ophthalmopathy from stable hyperthyroidism, with 87.88% sensitivity and just under 84% specificity in cross-validation and 80%/75% in testing. In validation, progression to ophthalmopathy was predicted by the model with around 70% sensitivity and approximately 78% specificity, a median of about 6.4 months before onset. To identify TCR V-J signatures that set the groups apart, the researchers used a discovery cohort of about a hundred patients, made up of 43 with Graves' ophthalmopathy and approximately 57 with stable Graves' hyperthyroidism. Whether ophthalmopathy could be predicted prospectively was tested in an independent validation cohort made up of some 20 hyperthyroidism patients plus 17 patients who later progressed to ophthalmopathy. The roughly 90 discovery patients were divided at random into training and test sets in a 7:3 ratio. In addition, the study compared T-cell repertoires in thyroid tissue and in blood from roughly six Graves' hyperthyroidism patients. After blood sampling, hyperthyroidism patients were treated with methimazole at a starting dose of 30 mg daily, and ophthalmopathy patients were treated with high-dose intravenous methylprednisolone. The libraries were constructed in a second round of multiplex PCR and then size-selected and purified. Paired-end sequencing of the libraries was performed with 100 bp reads on an Illumina HiSeq2000. SOAPnuke was used to process the raw data, throwing out any read that contained adapters or uncalled bases, had a mean Phred below 15, or lacked an exact constant-primer or identifier match. High-quality paired reads were merged using COPE v1.2.5, and each unique nucleotide sequence was defined as a clonotype. MiTCR v1.1 was used to align the clonotypes against IMGT TRBV, TRBD and TRBJ reference segments. Analysis was restricted to V-J combinations with a frequency above 0.0001, which covered roughly 99% of repertoires. A TCS score was defined as the ratio of F50 (clonal expansion) to E x V (chaos), with BLOSUM62-based TCRdist applied between CDR3 peptides within each V-J. Welch's t-statistics and random forest reduced some 510 V-J features to fewer than 15, which were used in a naive Bayes classifier (R e1071). Sample size was not statistically predetermined, and investigators were not blinded to group allocation. TCR Vbeta CDR3 sequencing of 130 to 150 peripheral blood samples (approximately 44 ophthalmopathy, roughly 74 hyperthyroidism and roughly 17 progressor patients) is reported in the paper.

The source material was peripheral blood mononuclear cells (PBMCs), sampled at new diagnosis, from a patient treated with antithyroid drugs. This receptor was obtained from a woman in her forties or fifties with Graves disease. Donor details come from another sample of the same person, matched by shared clones. The V gene is TRBV7-9 and the J gene is TRBJ2-5; TRBD2 aligns with 7 central bases. The bases are TGTGCCAGCAGCTTACGTGGGAGGGCCAAGGGGCCCCAGTACTTC. Translated, it gives CASSLRGRAKGPQYF.